The source of this TCR beta chain is a study of long-term antiretroviral therapy in people with HIV. About this clone: Antigen: not known.

Whole-study results and caveats: Before ART, certain clones expanded, and these dominated the repertoire at all time points. Controls showed broader CDR3 length ranges than did the HIV repertoires.

The CDR3 contains 15 residues. The V gene's germline CDR1 is KGHSH and CDR2 LQKENI. The V segment lost 4 bases and the J segment 7 bases; nucleotides outside the gene matches: 8. The assay, immunoSEQ v3.0, was run at survey level. Target depth was 40,000-50,000 T-cell genomes per sample. Method: immunoSEQ multiplex PCR; TCRdb's copy keeps in-frame clones and lacks some. The sample has roughly 28,000 clones; around 90% are singletons. This TCR derives from a woman in her late teens or twenties with HIV. The material sequenced was unsorted PBMCs, taken 1.8 years after starting antiretroviral therapy. The V gene is TRBV18, the J gene TRBJ2-1; TRBD2 agrees at 9 bases. The CDR3 region is CASSLASGIGNEQFF. The CDR3 DNA follows: TGTGCCAGCTCACTGGCTAGCGGGATTGGGAATGAGCAGTTCTTC.